This T cell receptor (beta chain) was documented in a study of shared T cell receptors in the human thymus. This CDR3 comprises 19 residues. V dropped 0 bases and J dropped 2; count of bases not matched to a gene: 11. The V gene's germline CDR1 is LGHNA and CDR2 YSLEER. Clones were read by immunoSEQ multiplex PCR, and TCRdb kept only the in-frame ones, dropping some. There are 540,000 or so clones in the sample; more than 75% occur only once, and 0.013% lies in the top ten. These sequences were also reported in another study, on human thymus T cells. As that report states: The source of the thymus tissue was resections taken during corrective heart surgery.

This sequence originates from a boy in the first two years of life with a congenital heart defect. What was sequenced was thymocytes. This rearrangement joins TRBV4-3 to TRBJ2-5, with 11 nucleotides matching TRBD2. The CDR3 loop reads CASSQDLASGRPLQETQYF. Here the CDR3 DNA reads TGCGCCAGCAGCCAAGATTTGGCTAGCGGGAGGCCACTTCAAGAGACCCAGTACTTC.